Detailed here is one T cell receptor (beta chain). These data are taken from a study of blood T cell repertoires in COVID-19. Across the whole study: The United States, Italy and Spain were the sources of the acute and convalescent COVID-19 samples.

Libraries were prepared by immunoSEQ multiplex PCR; TCRdb keeps only in-frame clonotypes and omits some of them. Of 150,000 to 200,000 clones listed, approximately 80% were seen once; the top ten hold 9.5% to 12%. CDR1 and CDR2 from the germline V gene are SEHNR and FQNEAQ (reference sequence). The CDR3 sequence is 19 residues long. Losses at the gene ends were 3 bases for V and 7 bases for J; bases not matched to a gene: 15. The sequenced material came from PBMCs or T cells enriched from blood (not recorded which). This receptor was taken from a man between 50 and 59 years old who had recovered from COVID-19. This rearrangement joins TRBV7-9 to TRBJ2-2, with TRBD2 matching 12 bases. Written as DNA, the CDR3 is TGTGCCAGCAGCTTGACTAGCGGGAGCCCCCAAGGCAGGGACGGGGAGCTGTTTTTT. Protein sequence: CASSLTSGSPQGRDGELFF.